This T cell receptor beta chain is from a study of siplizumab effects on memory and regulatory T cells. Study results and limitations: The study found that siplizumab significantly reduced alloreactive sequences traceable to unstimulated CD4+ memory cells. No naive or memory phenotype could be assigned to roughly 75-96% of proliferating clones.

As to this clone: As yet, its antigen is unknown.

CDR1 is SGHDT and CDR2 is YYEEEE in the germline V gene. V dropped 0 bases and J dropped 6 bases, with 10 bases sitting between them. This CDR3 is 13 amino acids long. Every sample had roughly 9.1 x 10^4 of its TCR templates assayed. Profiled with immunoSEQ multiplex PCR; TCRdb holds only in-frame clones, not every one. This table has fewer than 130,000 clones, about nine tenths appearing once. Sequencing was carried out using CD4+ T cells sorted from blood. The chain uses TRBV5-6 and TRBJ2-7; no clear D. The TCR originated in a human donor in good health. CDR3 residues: CASSLEGIGEQYF. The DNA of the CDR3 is TGTGCCAGCAGCTTGGAGGGCATTGGCGAGCAGTACTTC.